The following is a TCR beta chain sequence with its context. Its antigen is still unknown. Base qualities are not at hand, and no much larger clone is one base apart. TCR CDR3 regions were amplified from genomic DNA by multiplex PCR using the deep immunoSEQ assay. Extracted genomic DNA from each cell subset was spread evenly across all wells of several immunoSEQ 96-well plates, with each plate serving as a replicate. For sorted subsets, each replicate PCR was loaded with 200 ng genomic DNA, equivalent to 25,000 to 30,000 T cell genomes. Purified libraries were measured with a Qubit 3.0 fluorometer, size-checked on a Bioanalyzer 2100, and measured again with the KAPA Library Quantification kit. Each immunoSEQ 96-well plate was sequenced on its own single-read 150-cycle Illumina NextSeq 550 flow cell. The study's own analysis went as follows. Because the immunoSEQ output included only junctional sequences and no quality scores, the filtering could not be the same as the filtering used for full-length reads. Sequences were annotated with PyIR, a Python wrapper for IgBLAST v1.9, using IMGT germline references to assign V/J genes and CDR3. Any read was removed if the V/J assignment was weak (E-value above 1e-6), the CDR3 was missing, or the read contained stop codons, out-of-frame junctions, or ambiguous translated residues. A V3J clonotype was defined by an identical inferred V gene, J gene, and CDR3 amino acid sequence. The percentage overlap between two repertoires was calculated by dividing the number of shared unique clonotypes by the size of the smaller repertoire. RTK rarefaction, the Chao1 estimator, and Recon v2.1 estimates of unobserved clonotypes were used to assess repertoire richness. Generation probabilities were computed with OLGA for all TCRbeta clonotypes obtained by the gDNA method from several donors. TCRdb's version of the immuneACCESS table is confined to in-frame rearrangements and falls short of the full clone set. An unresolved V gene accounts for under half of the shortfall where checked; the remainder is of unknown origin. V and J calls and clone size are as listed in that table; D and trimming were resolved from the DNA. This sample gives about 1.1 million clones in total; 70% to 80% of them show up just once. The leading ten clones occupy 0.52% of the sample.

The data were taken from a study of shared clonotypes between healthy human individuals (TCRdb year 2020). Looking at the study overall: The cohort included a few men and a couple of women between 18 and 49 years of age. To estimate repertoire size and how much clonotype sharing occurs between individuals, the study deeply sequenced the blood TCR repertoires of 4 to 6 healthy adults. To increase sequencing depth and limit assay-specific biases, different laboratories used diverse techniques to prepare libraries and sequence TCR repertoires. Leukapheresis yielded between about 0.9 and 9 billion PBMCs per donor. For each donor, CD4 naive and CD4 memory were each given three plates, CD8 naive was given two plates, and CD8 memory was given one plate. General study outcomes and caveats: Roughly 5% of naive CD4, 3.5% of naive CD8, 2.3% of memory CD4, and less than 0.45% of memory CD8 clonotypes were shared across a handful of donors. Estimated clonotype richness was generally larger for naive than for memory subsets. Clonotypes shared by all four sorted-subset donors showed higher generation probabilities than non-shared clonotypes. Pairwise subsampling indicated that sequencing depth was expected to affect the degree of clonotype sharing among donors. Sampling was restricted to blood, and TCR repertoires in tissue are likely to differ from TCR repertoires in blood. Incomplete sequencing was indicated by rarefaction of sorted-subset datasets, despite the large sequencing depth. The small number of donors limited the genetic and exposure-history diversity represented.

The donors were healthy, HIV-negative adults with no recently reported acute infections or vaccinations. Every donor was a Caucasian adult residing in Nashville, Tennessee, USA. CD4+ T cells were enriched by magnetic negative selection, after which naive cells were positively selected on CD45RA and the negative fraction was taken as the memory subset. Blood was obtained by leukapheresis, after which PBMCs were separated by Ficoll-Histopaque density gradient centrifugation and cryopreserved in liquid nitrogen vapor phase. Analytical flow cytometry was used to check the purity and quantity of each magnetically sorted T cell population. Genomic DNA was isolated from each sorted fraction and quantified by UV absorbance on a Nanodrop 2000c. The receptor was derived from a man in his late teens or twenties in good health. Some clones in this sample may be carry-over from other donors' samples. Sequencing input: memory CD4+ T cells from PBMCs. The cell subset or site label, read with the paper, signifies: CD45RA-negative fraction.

The DNA is as follows: TGTGCCAGCTCACCAACGACTCTATGGGACGAGCAGTACTTC. Its protein product is CASSPTTLWDEQYF. The V and J segments used are TRBV18 and TRBJ2-7; a confident D gene designation cannot be given. V sheds 2 bases and J sheds 5 bases, leaving 13 bases between their ends. Inclusive of the bounding cysteine and phenylalanine, the CDR3 is 14 residues long. The only DNA kept is the CDR3, 42 bases in frame from the first base. The germline V gene gives CDR1 as KGHSH and CDR2 as LQKENI.